The rows below give T cell receptor beta chains drawn from one sample of a study of T-cell reconstitution after alpha-beta-depleted transplantation in children. TCRdb re-called the PCR reads through MiXCR, storing one row per CDR3 protein. The sample lists 400,000 to 450,000 distinct CDR3 sequences; about 40% were seen once. The sample here was PBMCs, taken before TCRalphabeta/CD19-depleted stem cell transplant. Every receptor here comes from a girl aged 2-15 years with aplastic anemia, due to receive a stem cell transplant. Each CDR3 is given with its conserved first and last residue. Each record gives: CDR3 protein, CDR3 DNA, D gene, clone size, J gene, V gene. A D gene is named only where the DNA matches it firmly. Rows give clone size only sometimes, using once, few, many, or a class for an expanded clone.

CASSLRTGGGETQYF,TGTGCCAGCAGCCTAAGGACAGGGGGCGGGGAGACCCAGTACTTC,TRBD1,many,TRBJ2-5,TRBV3-1
CASSRTGNRRTGELFF,TGTGCCAGCAGCCGAACAGGGAACCGACGGACCGGGGAGCTGTTTTTT,-,-,TRBJ2-2,TRBV7-2
CSVQIRISGANVLTF,TGCAGCGTGCAGATTCGTATCTCTGGGGCCAACGTCCTGACTTTC,-,many,TRBJ2-6,TRBV29-1
CSALGDTYEQYF,TGCAGCGCCCTCGGGGACACCTACGAGCAGTACTTC,-,-,TRBJ2-7,TRBV29-1
CSARVWGDTQYF,TGCAGTGCTAGAGTCTGGGGAGATACGCAGTATTTT,-,many,TRBJ2-3,TRBV20-1
CASSLALGSATGELFF,TGTGCCAGCAGCTTAGCGCTTGGTAGCGCCACCGGGGAGCTGTTTTTT,-,-,TRBJ2-2,TRBV7-2
CAWSRPAGGLTGELFF,TGTGCCTGGAGTCGGCCGGCGGGGGGGCTCACCGGGGAGCTGTTTTTT,TRBD2,-,TRBJ2-2,TRBV30
CASSPGASRLDEQFF,TGTGCCAGCAGCCCTGGGGCTAGCCGGTTGGATGAGCAGTTCTTC,-,few,TRBJ2-1,TRBV7-9
CASSQWDGRPEDYTF,TGTGCCAGCAGCCAATGGGACGGCCGACCGGAAGACTACACCTTC,-,many,TRBJ1-2,TRBV9
CASSYGRRTAYEQYF,TGTGCCAGCAGTTACGGAAGGAGGACTGCCTACGAGCAGTACTTC,-,-,TRBJ2-7,TRBV6-5
CASTLVHGLAAYEQYF,TGTGCCAGCACCTTAGTCCACGGACTAGCGGCCTACGAGCAGTACTTC,TRBD2,-,TRBJ2-7,TRBV11-2
CASSPEGGVHSYNEQFF,TGTGCCAGCAGCCCGGAAGGGGGAGTCCACTCCTACAATGAGCAGTTCTTC,-,-,TRBJ2-1,TRBV7-9
CSARLTGWGGYTF,TGCAGTGCTAGACTAACAGGTTGGGGCGGCTACACCTTC,-,few,TRBJ1-2,TRBV20-1
CASSQTVSEQLFF,TGCGCCAGCAGCCAAACAGTATCTGAACAACTGTTTTTT,-,many,TRBJ1-4,TRBV4-1
CASSLRQGNQETQYF,TGTGCCAGCAGCCTCCGACAGGGGAATCAAGAGACCCAGTACTTC,TRBD1,few,TRBJ2-5,TRBV3-1
CSPRDSAGNQPQHF,TGCAGCCCCCGCGATTCGGCGGGAAATCAGCCCCAGCATTTT,-,few,TRBJ1-5,TRBV20-1
CASGVTSYEQYF,TGTGCCAGTGGCGTTACCTCCTACGAGCAGTACTTC,-,few,TRBJ2-7,TRBV3-1
CASSRGHSENTGELFF,TGCGCCAGCAGCCGGGGCCATAGCGAGAACACCGGGGAGCTGTTTTTT,-,-,TRBJ2-2,TRBV5-1
CASSFTGGGGQPQHF,TGCGCCAGCAGCTTTACAGGGGGCGGAGGTCAGCCCCAGCATTTT,TRBD1,-,TRBJ1-5,TRBV5-1
CASSPTGRGPDTQYF,TGCGCCAGCAGCCCGACCGGCCGAGGCCCAGATACGCAGTATTTT,-,-,TRBJ2-3,TRBV5-1
CSARTSGTTDTQYF,TGCAGTGCTAGAACTAGCGGGACCACAGATACGCAGTATTTT,TRBD2,many,TRBJ2-3,TRBV20-1
CASSEDREQETQYF,TGTGCCAGCAGTGAGGACAGGGAACAAGAGACCCAGTACTTC,TRBD1,-,TRBJ2-5,TRBV25-1
CSASGPSGDYEQYF,TGCAGTGCTAGCGGGCCTAGCGGAGACTACGAGCAGTACTTC,TRBD2,few,TRBJ2-7,TRBV20-1